The T cell receptor (beta chain) described here comes from a study of vaccination and CD4 T cells after COVID-19. Turning to the study itself: Control cultures were given a CEFX pool, an HIV-1 Nef pool, or no peptide.

Treatment defined: roughly 10-day PBMC culture with coronavirus spike peptide pools or control peptides (ViraFEST assay). This clonotype was counted between two and nine times. The antigen is not known. The Oncomine TCR Beta short-read assay was applied to DNA of cultured CD4+ T cells. One entry per CDR3 protein, called by TCRdb with MiXCR from the PCR reads. Of about 18,000 distinct CDR3 sequences listed, less than 50% are singletons. Findings of the study overall: SARS-CoV-2-reactive clonotypes rose nonsignificantly, with the median going from about 20 to 38.

The receptor was derived from a human donor who had recovered from COVID-19. Sequencing used CD4+ T cells from blood, cultured in vitro.

The CDR3 DNA follows: TGTGCCACCGGCCGACAGTTCCCCTCGGGGAATGAGCAGTTCTTC. The encoded protein is CATGRQFPSGNEQFF. This chain links TRBV10-3 with TRBJ2-1; D tentatively fits TRBD1 or TRBD2 (5 bases each). The CDR3 sequence is 15 residues long. The ends were cut back, 10 bases at V and 7 bases at J, with 23 bases in the middle. Germline-derived CDR1 and CDR2 are ENHRY and SYGVKD.